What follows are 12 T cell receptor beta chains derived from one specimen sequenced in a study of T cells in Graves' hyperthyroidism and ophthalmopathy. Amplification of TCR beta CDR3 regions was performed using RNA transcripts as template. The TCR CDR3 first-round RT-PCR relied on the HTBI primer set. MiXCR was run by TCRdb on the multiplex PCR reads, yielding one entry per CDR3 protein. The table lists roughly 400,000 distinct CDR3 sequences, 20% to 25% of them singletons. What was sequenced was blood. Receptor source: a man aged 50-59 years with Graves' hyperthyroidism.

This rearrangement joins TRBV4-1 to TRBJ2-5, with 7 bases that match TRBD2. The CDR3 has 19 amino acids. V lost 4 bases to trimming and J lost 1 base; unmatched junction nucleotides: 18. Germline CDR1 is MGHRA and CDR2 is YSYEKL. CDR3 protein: CASSPATIGVAGSQETQYF. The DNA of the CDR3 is TGCGCCAGCAGCCCAGCAACTATTGGGGTAGCGGGTTCCCAAGAGACCCAGTACTTC.

The CDR3 region has the DNA TGTGCCAGCAGCGTAGGAAGACATGTACAGGAGGGGGAGACCCAGTACTTC. It specifies CASSVGRHVQEGETQYF. This rearrangement joins TRBV9 to TRBJ2-5, with TRBD2 as a possible D gene (6 bases). Trimming shortened V by 0 bases and J by 5 bases, and 20 bases separated the two germline ends. The CDR3 is made up of 17 amino acids. Germline CDR1 and CDR2: SGDLS and YYNGEE. Based on the CDR3 plus reference TRBV9 and TRBJ2-5, the full variable domain is DSGVTQTPKHLITATGQRVTLRCSPRSGDLSVYWYQQSLDQGLQFLIQYYNGEERAKGNILERFSAQQFPDLHSELNLSSLELGDSALYFCASSVGRHVQEGETQYFGPGTRLLVL.

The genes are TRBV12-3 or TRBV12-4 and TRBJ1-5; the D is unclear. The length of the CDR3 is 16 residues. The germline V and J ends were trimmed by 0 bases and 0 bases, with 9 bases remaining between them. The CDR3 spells CASSLARGDSNQPQHF. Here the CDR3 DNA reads TGTGCCAGCAGTTTAGCGCGAGGAGATAGCAATCAGCCCCAGCATTTT.

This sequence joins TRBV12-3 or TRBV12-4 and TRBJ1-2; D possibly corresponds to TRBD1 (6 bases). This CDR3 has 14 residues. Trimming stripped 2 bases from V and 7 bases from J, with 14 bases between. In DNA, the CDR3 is TGTGCCAGCAGTTTAAGACGGGGGCTGGCTGGCTACACCTTC. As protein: CASSLRRGLAGYTF.

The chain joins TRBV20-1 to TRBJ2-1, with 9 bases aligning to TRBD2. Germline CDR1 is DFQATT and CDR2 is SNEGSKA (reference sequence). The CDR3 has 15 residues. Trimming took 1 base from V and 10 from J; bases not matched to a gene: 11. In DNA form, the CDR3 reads TGCAGTGCTAGAGGGCGGGAGGGCTACTCGGGAGAGCAGTTCTTC. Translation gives CSARGREGYSGEQFF.

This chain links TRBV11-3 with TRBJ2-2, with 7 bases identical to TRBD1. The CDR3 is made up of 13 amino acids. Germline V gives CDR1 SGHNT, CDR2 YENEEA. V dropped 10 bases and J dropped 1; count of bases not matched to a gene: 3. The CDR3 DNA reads TGTGCCACCAGGGACAGGAACACCGGGGAGCTGTTTTTT. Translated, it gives CATRDRNTGELFF.

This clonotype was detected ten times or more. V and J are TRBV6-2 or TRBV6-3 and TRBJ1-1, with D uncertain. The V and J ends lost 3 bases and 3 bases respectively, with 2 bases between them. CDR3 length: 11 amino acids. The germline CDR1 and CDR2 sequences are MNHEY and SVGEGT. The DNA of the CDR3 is TGTGCCAGCAGTTATTACACTGAAGCTTTCTTT. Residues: CASSYYTEAFF.

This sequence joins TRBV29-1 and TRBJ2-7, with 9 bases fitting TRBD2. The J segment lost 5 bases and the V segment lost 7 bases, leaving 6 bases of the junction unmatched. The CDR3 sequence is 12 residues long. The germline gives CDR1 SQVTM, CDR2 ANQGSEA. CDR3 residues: CSALAGDDEQYF. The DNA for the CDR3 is TGCAGCGCCTTAGCGGGAGACGACGAGCAGTACTTC.

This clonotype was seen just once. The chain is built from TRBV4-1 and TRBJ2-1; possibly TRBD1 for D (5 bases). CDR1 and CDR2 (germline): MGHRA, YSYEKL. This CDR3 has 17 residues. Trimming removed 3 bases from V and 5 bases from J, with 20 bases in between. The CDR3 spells CASSHPRTQEKDNEQFF. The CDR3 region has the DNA TGCGCCAGCAGCCATCCCCGGACACAGGAAAAAGACAATGAGCAGTTCTTC.

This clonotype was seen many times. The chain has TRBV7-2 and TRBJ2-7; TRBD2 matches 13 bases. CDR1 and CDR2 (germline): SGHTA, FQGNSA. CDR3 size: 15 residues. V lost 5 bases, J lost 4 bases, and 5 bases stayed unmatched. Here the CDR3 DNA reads TGTGCCAGCAGCGCCCGGACTAGCGGGAGTTACGAGCAGTACTTC. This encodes CASSARTSGSYEQYF.

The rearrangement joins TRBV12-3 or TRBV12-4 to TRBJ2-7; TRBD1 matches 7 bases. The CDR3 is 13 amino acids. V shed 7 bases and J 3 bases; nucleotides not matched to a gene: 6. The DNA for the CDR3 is TGTGCCAGCAACTTGGGACAGATCTACGAGCAGTACTTC. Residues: CASNLGQIYEQYF.

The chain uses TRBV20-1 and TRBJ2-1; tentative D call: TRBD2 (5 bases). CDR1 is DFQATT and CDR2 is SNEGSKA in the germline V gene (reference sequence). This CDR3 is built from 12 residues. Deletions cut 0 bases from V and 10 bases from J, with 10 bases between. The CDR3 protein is CSARDSVAEQFF. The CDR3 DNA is TGCAGTGCTAGAGATAGTGTAGCGGAGCAGTTCTTC.